Below, 25 T cell receptor beta chains from the same sample are listed, as sequenced in a study of OX40 agonist ivuxolimab in advanced cancers. Clones were sequenced by immunoSEQ multiplex PCR, and TCRdb holds only the in-frame ones, with some missing. The sample holds under 45,000 clones; 65% to 75% are singletons and the top ten take about 19%. Sequenced here: CD4+ or CD8+ T cells sorted from blood, sampled in a trial of the OX40 agonist ivuxolimab. These receptors originate from an adult with an advanced solid tumor such as melanoma, head and neck, liver or kidney cancer.

This chain connects TRBV29-1 to TRBJ1-3; weak D call: TRBD1 (5 bases). Germline V gives CDR1 SQVTM, CDR2 ANQGSEA. The CDR3 extends over 12 amino acids. V was pared by 7 bases and J by 1 base, with 8 bases between. CDR3 in amino acids: CSAQGSGNTIYF. The CDR3 nucleotides are TGCAGCGCGCAGGGATCTGGAAACACCATATATTTT.

In DNA, the CDR3 is TGTGCCAGCAGTGAATCGCACAGGGCCTATGGCTACACCTTC. Translation: CASSESHRAYGYTF. The V gene is TRBV25-1, the J gene TRBJ1-2, with D perhaps matching TRBD1 (6 bases). The CDR3 runs 14 residues. Germline V gene data show CDR1 as MGHDK and CDR2 as SYGVNS. V was clipped by 1 base and J by 4 bases, with 10 bases between them.

The rearrangement uses TRBV27 and TRBJ1-2; D is perhaps TRBD1 (5 bases). The CDR3 runs 13 residues. Germline V gene data show CDR1 as MNHEY and CDR2 as SMNVEV (reference sequence). With 1 base removed from V and 6 bases from J, the gap between germline ends came to 9 bases. CDR3 in amino acids: CASSLLGGDGYTF. CDR3 coding DNA: TGTGCCAGCAGTTTATTAGGAGGGGATGGCTACACCTTC.

This clone is termed medium-sized. Other DNA sequences in the sample encode the same CDR3. The chain has TRBV9 and TRBJ2-2; TRBD1 matches 9 bases. V was pared by 2 bases and J by 5 bases, with 4 bases of the junction left unmatched. Germline values: CDR1 SGDLS, CDR2 YYNGEE. The CDR3 has 15 residues. The CDR3 loop reads CASSVETGGTGELFF. The CDR3 DNA sequence: TGTGCCAGCAGCGTTGAGACAGGGGGAACCGGGGAGCTGTTTTTT.

The chain employs TRBV19 and TRBJ2-2; TRBD1 agrees at 8 bases. Germline V gene sequence: CDR1 LNHDA, CDR2 SQIVND (reference sequence). The CDR3 totals 15 residues. V lost 6 bases to trimming and J lost 1 base; unmatched junction nucleotides: 4. CDR3 coding DNA: TGTGCCAGTAGAACCGGGACAGGGAACACCGGGGAGCTGTTTTTT. Translating it yields CASRTGTGNTGELFF.

V gene TRBV6-6 combines with J gene TRBJ2-7, with 7 bases matching TRBD2. The CDR3 runs to 12 residues. Germline CDR1 reads MNHNY; CDR2 reads SVGAGI (reference sequence). V trimming: 8 bases; J trimming: 3 bases; junction bases outside the gene matches: 4. CDR3 DNA: TGTGCCAGCGGACGCGGGGGCTACGAGCAGTACGTC. Translated: CASGRGGYEQYV.

The chain has TRBV23-1 and TRBJ1-2; 9 nucleotides agree with TRBD1. TRBV23-1 is an ORF, and what it does is uncertain. V was clipped by 1 base and J by 1 base; unmatched bases: 4. This CDR3 has 16 amino acids. CDR3 in amino acids: CASSQYPDRGNYGYTF. The CDR3 nucleotides are TGCGCCAGCAGTCAATACCCGGACAGGGGTAACTATGGCTACACCTTC.

CDR3 protein: CASSQDKLTGAVYGYTF. The CDR3 DNA reads TGCGCCAGCAGCCAAGATAAACTTACAGGGGCAGTCTATGGCTACACCTTC. V and J are TRBV4-1 and TRBJ1-2; TRBD1 agrees at 7 bases. After removal of 0 bases from V and 4 bases from J, the junction contained 11 bases not matched to a gene. Germline lookup yields CDR1 MGHRA and CDR2 YSYEKL. This CDR3 has 17 amino acids.

This clone is classed as medium-sized. V usage is TRBV4-1 and J usage is TRBJ1-2, with 11 bases identical to TRBD1. Germline V gene sequence: CDR1 MGHRA, CDR2 YSYEKL. Trimming at V came to 4 bases and at J to 4 bases, leaving 8 bases not matched to a gene. This CDR3 is 16 amino acids long. The CDR3 here is CASSPTDRGRSYGYTF. DNA for the CDR3: TGCGCCAGCAGCCCGACGGACAGGGGGCGATCCTATGGCTACACCTTC.

V is TRBV28 and J is TRBJ2-2; tentative D call: TRBD1 (6 bases). V dropped 3 bases and J dropped 4 bases, with 15 bases sitting between them. Germline V gives CDR1 MDHEN, CDR2 SYDVKM. CDR3 length: 16 residues. CDR3 coding DNA: TGTGCCAGCAGTTTGAACAGGGTGATGCGCACCGGGGAGCTGTTTTTT. Its protein product is CASSLNRVMRTGELFF.

This CDR3 is CASSATRQGREKLFF. The CDR3 DNA reads as TGTGCCAGCAGCGCGACTCGACAGGGTCGTGAAAAACTGTTTTTT. This chain connects TRBV9 to TRBJ1-4; 7 nucleotides agree with TRBD1. Per the germline V gene, CDR1 is SGDLS and CDR2 is YYNGEE. The CDR3 contains 15 residues. Trimming removed 3 bases from V and 7 bases from J; junction bases left unmatched: 9.

This clone was recorded once. Other DNA sequences in the sample encode the same CDR3. The chain joins TRBV19 to TRBJ1-4; D unclear. Germline values: CDR1 LNHDA, CDR2 SQIVND (reference sequence). The germline V and J ends were trimmed by 3 bases and 4 bases, with 6 bases remaining between them. The CDR3 extends over 13 amino acids. For the CDR3, the DNA is TGTGCCAGTAGTATTGTCCGTAATGAAAAACTGTTTTTT. This encodes CASSIVRNEKLFF.

The gene calls are TRBV7-9 and TRBJ1-3; 8 nucleotides line up with TRBD1. The CDR3 runs to 14 residues. CDR1 SEHNR and CDR2 FQNEAQ come from the germline V gene (reference sequence). The V segment lost 5 bases and the J segment 4 bases; nucleotides outside the gene matches: 4. The CDR3 region is CASSPTGDGNTIYF. The CDR3 bases are TGTGCCAGCAGCCCGACAGGGGACGGAAACACCATATATTTT.

This clone appeared a single time. This chain joins TRBV30 and TRBJ1-2, with D maybe TRBD1 (6 bases). Looked up from germline, CDR1 is GTSNPN and CDR2 is SVGIG (reference sequence). The CDR3 is made up of 15 amino acids. Trimming stripped 2 bases from V and 6 bases from J, with 19 bases between. The CDR3 bases are TGTGCCTGGAGTCCAGGGGAGGCCTCTCTTCATGGCTACACCTTC. It is translated as CAWSPGEASLHGYTF.

The chain couples TRBV5-1 to TRBJ2-3, with 7 bases lining up with TRBD2. Germline CDR1 reads SGHRS; CDR2 reads YFSETQ. The CDR3 consists of 15 residues. V lost 4 bases and J lost 2; bases outside the gene matches: 7. CDR3: CASSQAAGITDTQYF. The CDR3, as DNA: TGCGCCAGCAGCCAAGCAGCGGGGATCACAGATACGCAGTATTTT.

This clone was picked up one time. This chain uses TRBV20-1 with TRBJ2-1; TRBD1 is a possible D gene (5 bases). This CDR3 is 10 amino acids long. Trimming cost V 6 bases and J 8 bases, with 8 bases left between them. CDR1 is DFQATT and CDR2 is SNEGSKA in the germline V gene (reference sequence). The DNA for the CDR3 is TGCAGTGCCTCAGGGTATGAGCAGTTCTTC. It is translated as CSASGYEQFF.

As concerns this clone: At one end the junction does not follow the germline gene, possibly because of a read error. The chain's CDR3 is CASSEVSLIF. The CDR3 DNA reads as TGTGCCAGCAGTGAAGTCTCTTTAATTTTT. This chain links TRBV2 with TRBJ1-4; D ambiguous. The CDR3 contains 10 residues. Germline V gives CDR1 SNHLY, CDR2 FYNNEI.

The rearrangement uses TRBV6-6 and TRBJ1-2, with 10 bases that match TRBD1. CDR3 length equals 14 residues. With V trimmed by 7 bases and J by 5 bases, 7 bases remained unmatched. CDR1 and CDR2 from the germline V gene are MNHNY and SVGAGI (reference sequence). CDR3 amino acids: CASKGTGEGYGYTF. The CDR3 DNA reads as TGTGCCAGCAAGGGGACAGGGGAAGGTTATGGCTACACCTTC.

The chain has TRBV10-3 and TRBJ1-2, with 7 bases matching TRBD1. The CDR3 extends over 14 amino acids. Germline values: CDR1 ENHRY, CDR2 SYGVKD. Trimming took 2 bases from V and 6 from J; bases not matched to a gene: 6. Here the CDR3 reads CAISETGAYDGYTF. CDR3 sequence (DNA): TGTGCCATCAGTGAGACAGGGGCCTATGATGGCTACACCTTC.

V gene TRBV10-3 combines with J gene TRBJ1-1; unclear D gene. From germline, CDR1 is ENHRY and CDR2 SYGVKD. V shed 9 bases and J shed 4 bases, with 18 bases lying between them. The CDR3 loop spans 14 amino acids. CDR3 bases: TGTGCCATGAAAAAAACCAACCAGGTCACTGAAGCTTTCTTT. Translated: CAMKKTNQVTEAFF.

The genes are TRBV11-2 and TRBJ2-1, with D tentatively TRBD1 (6 bases). The V end lost 5 bases, the J end lost 6 bases, and 17 bases lay between the germline ends. Germline-derived CDR1 and CDR2 are SGHAT and FQNNGV. This CDR3 contains 15 residues. DNA of the CDR3: TGTGCCAGCAGCCAGGGACAACCCGGCCCCAATGAGCAGTTCTTC. It is translated as CASSQGQPGPNEQFF.

The chain uses TRBV18 and TRBJ2-5; possible D gene TRBD2, 5 bases. CDR3 size: 14 residues. Germline-derived CDR1 and CDR2 are KGHSH and LQKENI. V gave up 0 bases and J gave up 5 bases, with 10 bases separating them. The CDR3 reads CASSPPTERETQYF. The DNA of the CDR3 is TGTGCCAGCTCACCACCGACCGAGCGGGAGACCCAGTACTTC. Combining the CDR3 with reference TRBV18 and TRBJ2-5 gives the whole variable domain NAGVMQNPRHLVRRRGQEARLRCSPMKGHSHVYWYRQLPEEGLKFMVYLQKENIIDESGMPKERFSAEFPKEGPSILRIQQVVRGDSAAYFCASSPPTERETQYFGPGTRLLVL.

This clone was counted between two and nine times. This sequence joins TRBV5-1 and TRBJ2-1; D is possibly TRBD2 (5 bases). V was pared by 0 bases and J by 0 bases, with 10 bases between. Per the germline V gene, CDR1 is SGHRS and CDR2 is YFSETQ. This CDR3 has 16 amino acids. CDR3 loop: CASSLGGPSSYNEQFF. For the CDR3, the DNA is TGCGCCAGCAGCTTGGGAGGGCCCAGCTCCTACAATGAGCAGTTCTTC.

The V gene is TRBV21-1, the J gene TRBJ1-5; the table's D call of TRBD1 was not tested on the DNA. TRBV21-1 is listed as a pseudogene. This CDR3 has 16 residues. The CDR3 DNA reads TGTGCCAGCAGCAAAGTACAGGGGGTGAGCAATCAGCCCCAGCATTTT. Translated: CASSKVQGVSNQPQHF.

The chain uses TRBV27 and TRBJ2-7, with 9 bases lining up with TRBD1. The trim removed 4 bases at V and 5 bases at J, leaving 6 bases unmatched. The germline V gene has CDR1 MNHEY and CDR2 SMNVEV (reference sequence). This CDR3 region has 14 residues. CDR3 in DNA: TGTGCCAGCAGTTCGGTGTGGACAGGGGACGAGCAGTACTTC. This encodes CASSSVWTGDEQYF.